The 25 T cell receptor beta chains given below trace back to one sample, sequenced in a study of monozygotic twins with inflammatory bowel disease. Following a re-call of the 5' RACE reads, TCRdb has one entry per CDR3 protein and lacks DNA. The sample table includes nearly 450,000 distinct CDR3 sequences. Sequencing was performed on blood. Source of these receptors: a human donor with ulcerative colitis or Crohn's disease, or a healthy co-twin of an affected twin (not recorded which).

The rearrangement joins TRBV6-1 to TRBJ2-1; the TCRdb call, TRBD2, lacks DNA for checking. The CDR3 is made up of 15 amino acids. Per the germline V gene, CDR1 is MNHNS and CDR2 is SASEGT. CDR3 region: CASSLAGGVFDEQFF.

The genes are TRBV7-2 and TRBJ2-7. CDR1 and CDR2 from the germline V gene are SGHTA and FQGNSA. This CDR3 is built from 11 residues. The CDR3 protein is CASSFQLEQYF. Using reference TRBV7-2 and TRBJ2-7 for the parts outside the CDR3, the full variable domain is GAGVSQSPSNKVTEKGKDVELRCDPISGHTALYWYRQSLGQGLEFLIYFQGNSAPDKSGLPSDRFSAERTGGSVSTLTIQRTQQEDSAVYLCASSFQLEQYFGPGTRLTVT.

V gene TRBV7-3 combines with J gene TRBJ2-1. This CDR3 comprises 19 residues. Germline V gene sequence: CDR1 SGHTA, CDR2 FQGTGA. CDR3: CAGSLRLILPACLHNEQFF.

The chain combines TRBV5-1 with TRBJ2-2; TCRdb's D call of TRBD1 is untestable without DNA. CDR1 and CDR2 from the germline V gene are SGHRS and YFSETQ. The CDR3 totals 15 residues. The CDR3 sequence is CASSPGQSNTGELFF.

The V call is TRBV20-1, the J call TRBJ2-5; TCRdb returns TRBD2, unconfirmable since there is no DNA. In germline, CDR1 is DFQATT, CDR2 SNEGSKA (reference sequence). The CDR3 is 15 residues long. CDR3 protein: CSASDGGLPEETQYF.

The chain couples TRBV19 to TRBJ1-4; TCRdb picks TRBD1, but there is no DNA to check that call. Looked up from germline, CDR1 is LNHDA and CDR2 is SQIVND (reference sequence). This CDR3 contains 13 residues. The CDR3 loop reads CASTGQGREKLFF. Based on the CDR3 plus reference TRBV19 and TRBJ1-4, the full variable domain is DGGITQSPKYLFRKEGQNVTLSCEQNLNHDAMYWYRQDPGQGLRLIYYSQIVNDFQKGDIAEGYSVSREKKESFPLTVTSAQKNPTAFYLCASTGQGREKLFFGSGTQLSVL.

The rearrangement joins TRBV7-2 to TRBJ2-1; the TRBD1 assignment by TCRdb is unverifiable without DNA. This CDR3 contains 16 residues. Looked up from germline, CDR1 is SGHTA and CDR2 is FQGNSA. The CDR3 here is CASSPGQAGPNNEQFF.

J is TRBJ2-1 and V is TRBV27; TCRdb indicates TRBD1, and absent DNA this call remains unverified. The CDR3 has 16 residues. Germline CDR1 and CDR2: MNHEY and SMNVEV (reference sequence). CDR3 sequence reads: CASSSLGQGAKNEQFF.

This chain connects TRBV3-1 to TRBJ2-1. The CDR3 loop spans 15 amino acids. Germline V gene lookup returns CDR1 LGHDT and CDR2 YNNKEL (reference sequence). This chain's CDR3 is CASSHGRSSYNEQFF.

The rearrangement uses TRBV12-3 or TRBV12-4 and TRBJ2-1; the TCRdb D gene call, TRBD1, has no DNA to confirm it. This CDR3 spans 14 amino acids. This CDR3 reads CASSPARSYNEQFF.

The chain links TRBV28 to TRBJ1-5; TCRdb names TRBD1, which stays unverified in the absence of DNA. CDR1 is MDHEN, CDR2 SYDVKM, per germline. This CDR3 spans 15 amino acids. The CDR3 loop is CASTPGQYSNQPQHF.

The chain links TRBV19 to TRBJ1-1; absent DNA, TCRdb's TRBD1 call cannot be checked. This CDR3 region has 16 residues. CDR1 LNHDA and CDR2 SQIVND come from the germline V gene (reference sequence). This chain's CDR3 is CASSIGTGLWNTEAFF.

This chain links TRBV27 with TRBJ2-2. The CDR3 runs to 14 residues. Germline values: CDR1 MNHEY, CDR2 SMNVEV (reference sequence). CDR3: CASSLSMDTGELFF.

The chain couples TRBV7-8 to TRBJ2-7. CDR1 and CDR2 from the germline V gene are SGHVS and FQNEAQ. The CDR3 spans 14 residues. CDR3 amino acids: CASSFTTSSYEQYF.

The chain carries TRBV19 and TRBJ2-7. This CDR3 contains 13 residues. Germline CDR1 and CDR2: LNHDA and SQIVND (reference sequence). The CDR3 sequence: CASSIGPAYEQYF.

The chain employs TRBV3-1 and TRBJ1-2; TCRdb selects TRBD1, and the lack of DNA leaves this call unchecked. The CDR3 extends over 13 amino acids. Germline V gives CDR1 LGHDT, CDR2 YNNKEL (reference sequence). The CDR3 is CASSQRQVGGYTF.

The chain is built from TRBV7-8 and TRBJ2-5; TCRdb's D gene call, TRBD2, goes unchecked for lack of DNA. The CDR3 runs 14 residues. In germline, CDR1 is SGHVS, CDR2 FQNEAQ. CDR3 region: CASSSAGIEETQYF.

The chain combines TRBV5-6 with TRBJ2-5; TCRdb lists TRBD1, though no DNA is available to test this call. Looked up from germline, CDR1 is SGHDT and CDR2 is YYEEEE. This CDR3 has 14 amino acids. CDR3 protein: CASSLTGVVETQYF. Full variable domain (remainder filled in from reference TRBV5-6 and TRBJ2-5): DAGVTQSPTHLIKTRGQQVTLRCSPKSGHDTVSWYQQALGQGPQFIFQYYEEEERQRGNFPDRFSGHQFPNYSSELNVNALLLGDSALYLCASSLTGVVETQYFGPGTRLLVL.

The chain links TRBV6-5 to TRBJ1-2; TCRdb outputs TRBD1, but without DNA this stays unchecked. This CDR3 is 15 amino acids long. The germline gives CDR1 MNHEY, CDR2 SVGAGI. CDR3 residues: CASSYGWSPGYGYTF.

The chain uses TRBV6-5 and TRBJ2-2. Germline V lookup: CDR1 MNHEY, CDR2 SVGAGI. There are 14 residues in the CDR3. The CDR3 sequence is CASSYTFGAGELFF.

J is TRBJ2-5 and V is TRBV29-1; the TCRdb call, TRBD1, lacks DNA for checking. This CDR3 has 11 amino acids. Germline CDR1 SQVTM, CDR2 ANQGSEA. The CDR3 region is CSVEPGETQYF.

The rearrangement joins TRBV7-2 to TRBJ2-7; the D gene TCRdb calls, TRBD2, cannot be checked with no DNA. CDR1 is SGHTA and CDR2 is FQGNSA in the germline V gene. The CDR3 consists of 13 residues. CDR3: CASSTLSSYEQYF.

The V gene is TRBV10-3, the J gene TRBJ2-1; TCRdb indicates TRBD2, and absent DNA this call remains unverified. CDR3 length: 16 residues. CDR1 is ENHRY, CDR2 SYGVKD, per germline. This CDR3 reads CAISESSGGDYNEQFF.

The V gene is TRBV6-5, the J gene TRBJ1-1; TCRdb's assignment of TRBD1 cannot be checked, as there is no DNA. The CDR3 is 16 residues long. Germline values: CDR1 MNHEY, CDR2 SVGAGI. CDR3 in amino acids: CASSYDYRVMNTEAFF.

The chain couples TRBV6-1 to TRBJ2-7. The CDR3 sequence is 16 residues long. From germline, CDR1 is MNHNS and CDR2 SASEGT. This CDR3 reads CASSGHRTNPTYEQYF.